This entry lists 10 T cell receptor beta chains sequenced from one sample in a study of shared clonotypes between healthy human individuals. TCRdb's copy holds only in-frame clones and misses some; the assay was immunoSEQ multiplex PCR. In the table there are millions of clones, 90% to 95% of which are singletons. The sample was naive CD4+ T cells sorted from blood. The subset was: CD45RA+ positively selected. Receptors originate from a man between 18 and 35 years old in good health.

The chain is built from TRBV6-1 and TRBJ1-2; D possibly corresponds to TRBD1 (6 bases). The CDR3 spans 15 residues. The germline gives CDR1 MNHNS, CDR2 SASEGT. V was cut by 7 bases and J by 8 bases, with 23 bases left in between. The CDR3 reads CASTQRGAQGGGYTF. CDR3 sequence (DNA): TGTGCCAGCACCCAAAGGGGGGCGCAGGGTGGAGGCTACACCTTC.

In regard to this clone: Additional DNA sequences in this sample encode the identical CDR3. The chain combines TRBV6-5 with TRBJ2-7, with unresolved D. In germline, CDR1 is MNHEY, CDR2 SVGAGI. The CDR3 extends over 11 amino acids. Trimming cost V 0 bases and J 6 bases, with 3 bases left between them. The CDR3 loop is CASSYSSEQYF. The CDR3 DNA reads TGTGCCAGCAGTTACTCGTCCGAGCAGTACTTC.

The V gene is TRBV4-3, the J gene TRBJ2-2; 7 bases match TRBD1. The V gene's germline CDR1 is LGHNA and CDR2 YSLEER. The CDR3 is 17 residues long. V trimming: 4 bases; J trimming: 2 bases; junction bases outside the gene matches: 10. The CDR3 DNA is TGCGCCAGCAGCCGCCCAACCGAGGGGGCCAACACCGGGGAGCTGTTTTTT. This codes for CASSRPTEGANTGELFF.

The genes are TRBV7-9 and TRBJ2-1; D uncertain. The germline CDR1 and CDR2 sequences are SEHNR and FQNEAQ (reference sequence). The CDR3 covers 14 residues. V lost 5 bases to trimming and J lost 3 bases, with 11 bases between them. The DNA for the CDR3 is TGTGCCAGCAGCCCAGGAGCTGTCTACAATGAGCAGTTCTTC. This translates into CASSPGAVYNEQFF.

The gene calls are TRBV5-6 and TRBJ1-3, with 9 bases fitting TRBD1. The CDR3 consists of 17 residues. V shed 0 bases, J shed 0 bases, and the junction held 4 bases outside the gene matches. The germline V gene has CDR1 SGHDT and CDR2 YYEEEE. CDR3 residues: CASSLGTGALSGNTIYF. The CDR3 coding sequence is TGTGCCAGCAGCTTGGGGACAGGGGCCCTCTCTGGAAACACCATATATTTT.

The chain combines TRBV19 with TRBJ2-2, with D perhaps matching TRBD2 (6 bases). CDR1 LNHDA and CDR2 SQIVND come from the germline V gene (reference sequence). Deletions cut 8 bases from V and 4 bases from J, with 14 bases between. This CDR3 region has 14 residues. The CDR3 loop reads CASCPRGGTGELFF. The CDR3 coding sequence is TGTGCCAGTTGCCCCCGGGGAGGCACCGGGGAGCTGTTTTTT.

V and J are TRBV28 and TRBJ1-2; no firm D call. The germline V gene has CDR1 MDHEN and CDR2 SYDVKM. Trimming stripped 3 bases from V and 6 bases from J, with 11 bases between. The CDR3 is 13 residues long. The CDR3 DNA follows: TGTGCCAGCAGTTTTTCCGCCCATAATGGCTACACCTTC. Residues: CASSFSAHNGYTF.

This rearrangement joins TRBV28 to TRBJ1-6, with 9 positions matching TRBD1. This CDR3 has 15 residues. Trimming removed 4 bases from V and 10 bases from J; junction bases left unmatched: 8. Germline V CDR1 and CDR2: MDHEN, SYDVKM. This chain's CDR3 is CASSSGTGRQSPLHF. As DNA, the CDR3 is TGTGCCAGCAGTTCCGGGACAGGGAGGCAATCACCCCTCCACTTT.

About this clone itself: This sample includes further DNA sequences coding for the same CDR3. The chain couples TRBV2 to TRBJ1-5; 11 nucleotides match TRBD1. The CDR3 has 14 residues. Germline CDR1 and CDR2: SNHLY and FYNNEI. The V gene end was trimmed by 6 bases and the J gene end by 2 bases; junction bases not matched to a gene: 0. CDR3 amino acids: CASRGQGGNQPQHF. Here the CDR3 DNA reads TGTGCCAGCAGGGGACAGGGGGGCAATCAGCCCCAGCATTTT.

The CDR3 region is CARTPGVEGTGELFF. The CDR3 DNA is TGTGCCAGAACCCCAGGGGTTGAGGGCACCGGGGAGCTGTTTTTT. The chain recombines TRBV5-3 with TRBJ2-2, with a tentative D call TRBD1 (6 bases). TRBV5-3 falls under the ORF class, with uncertain function. There are 15 residues in the CDR3. With 6 bases removed from V and 4 bases from J, the gap between germline ends came to 16 bases.